This TCR beta chain came from a study of Graves' ophthalmopathy and Graves' hyperthyroidism (dated by TCRdb to the late 2010s). In terms of the full investigation: Hyperthyroidism was considered stable if no progression to ophthalmopathy occurred within 18 months of follow-up. In total, some 140 blood samples were TCR-sequenced: under 45 ophthalmopathy, under 85 hyperthyroidism and approximately 17 hyperthyroidism-to-ophthalmopathy patients. For independent validation, a separate cohort was made up of 18 hyperthyroidism patients plus 17 patients who later progressed from hyperthyroidism to ophthalmopathy. Once sampling was done, hyperthyroidism patients were given methimazole at a starting dose of 30 mg daily, while ophthalmopathy patients were given high-dose intravenous methylprednisolone. To explore V-J signatures distinguishing ophthalmopathy from hyperthyroidism, a discovery set of about a hundred patients (roughly 42 ophthalmopathy, 57 stable hyperthyroidism) was enrolled. In more than five hyperthyroidism patients, T-cell repertoires of thyroid tissue and blood were compared. TCR beta repertoire signatures were used to distinguish Graves' ophthalmopathy from Graves' hyperthyroidism and to predict progression to ophthalmopathy.

For repertoire sequencing, the TCR beta CDR3 regions were amplified from RNA transcripts. A first-round RT-PCR used HTBI primers with the Qiagen OneStep RT-PCR kit, followed by a second-round multiplex PCR, size selection and purification. Libraries were sequenced on an Illumina HiSeq2000 using paired-end 100 bp reads. In the original analysis: Reads were processed with SOAPnuke, discarding reads with adapters, uncalled bases, mean Phred below 15, or no exact constant-primer or identifier match. COPE v1.2.5 was used to merge high-quality paired reads. Each unique nucleotide sequence was treated as a clonotype, and MiTCR v1.1 was used to align the clonotypes to the IMGT TRB V, D and J references. Only V-J combinations with frequency above 0.0001 were analysed, covering approximately 99% of repertoires. For each V-J combination, a TCR clonal expansion and chaos score was defined as the ratio of F50 clonal expansion to chaos observed in the TCRdist matrix. Welch's t-statistics and random forest were used to reduce the features to 10 to 15 V-J combinations, which were then used as input to a naive Bayes classifier. The similarity between thyroid and blood repertoires was quantified using the Morisita-Horn index. TCRdb took the public reads, trimmed them with fastp at Q25, ran MiXCR for clone calling and kept in-frame beta chains. Entries are consolidated by CDR3 protein sequence, retaining the most common genes and DNA. What appears here as the V and J calls and clone size reflects TCRdb's work, not the paper's. The sample contains about 1.2 million distinct CDR3 sequences, 36% of them found a single time. 11% of the sample is in the top ten clones.

This clonotype showed up just a few times. Its specific antigen is unknown. No much larger clone exists at a distance of one base, and base qualities are not known. Patients with hyperthyroidism were aged 18 to 65 years, had been newly diagnosed, and had a disease duration of less than 2 months. Patients with other autoimmune diseases, uncontrolled infections, pregnancy or lactation were excluded from the study. Diagnosis relied on clinical symptoms, serum thyroxine, TRAb, thyroid ultrasound and orbital computed tomography. Trizol reagent was used to extract the total RNA, and its quality was then checked on an Agilent 2100 Bioanalyzer. The CDR3, cysteine through phenylalanine, is 15 amino acids long. The entry retains the CDR3 DNA only, 45 bases that are in frame from base 1. For CDR1 and CDR2, the germline V gene (reference sequence) lists LNHNV and YYDKDF. For this chain, trimming is 3 bases at the V end and 6 bases at the J end, and the number of junction bases without a gene match is 6.

What the work shows at the level of the full study, not this receptor alone: Most expanded thyroid clonotypes with a frequency above 0.001 also appeared in blood, which suggests that blood repertoires may reflect the immune response in the thyroid. In validation, the model predicted ophthalmopathy progression with 55% to 71% sensitivity and 72% to 80% specificity; around twelve predicted patients were CT-confirmed with GO in a median of approximately six months. In cross-validation, the 13-signature model distinguished ophthalmopathy from stable hyperthyroidism with about 87% sensitivity and about 81% specificity, and in the test set the corresponding values were approximately 80% and 75%. Sample size was not predetermined statistically, and investigators were not blinded to group allocation.

What was sequenced was peripheral blood or thyroid tissue (not recorded which). The sequence links TRBV15 to TRBJ2-7, and TRBD1 aligns with 12 junction nucleotides. The sequence was obtained from an adult man with Graves' hyperthyroidism. CDR3 loop: CATSSRWDRGLEQYF. The bases read TGTGCCACCAGCAGCCGATGGGACAGGGGGCTCGAGCAGTACTTC.